This TCR beta chain was recovered during a study of cytomegalovirus exposure and HLA in healthy donors. Points on this clone: Its antigen is not identified.

Assay: immunoSEQ multiplex PCR; the TCRdb copy retains only in-frame clones and omits some. The table has 100,000 to 150,000 clones, 89% seen once. Overall study results and limits: According to a subsequent analysis, TCR clusters identified in the first cohort showed a tendency to co-occur across the roughly 110 validation repertoires. Using the classifier, cytomegalovirus status was reportedly diagnosed with high specificity and sensitivity. The authors listed 150 or so TCR beta chains as cytomegalovirus-associated.

This receptor was taken from a woman between 18 and 29 years old in good health and CMV-seronegative. Sequencing was performed on PBMCs.

The CDR3 region is CASSLEQGLFRELFF. The CDR3 bases are TGCGCCAGCAGCTTGGAGCAGGGTCTGTTTAGGGAGCTGTTTTTT. The chain carries TRBV5-1 and TRBJ2-2, with D maybe TRBD1 (5 bases). Germline assignment: CDR1 SGHRS and CDR2 YFSETQ. V was shortened by 0 bases and J by 9 bases, with 15 bases between the two germline ends. The CDR3 runs 15 residues.